This T cell receptor (beta chain) was sequenced in a study of blood T cell repertoires in COVID-19. Study in general: Sources were T cells, B-cell-depleted T cells, or PBMCs; the material itself was cDNA or gDNA.

Assay: immunoSEQ multiplex PCR; the TCRdb copy retains only in-frame clones and omits some. Counted here are roughly 85,000 clones, 60% to 80% occurring once; the ten biggest clones make up less than 10%. This clone was picked up a small number of times. The V segment lost 7 bases and the J segment 9 bases; nucleotides outside the gene matches: 8. Germline CDR1 WNHNN, CDR2 SYGVQD (reference sequence). This CDR3 region has 13 residues. The V call is TRBV10-1, the J call TRBJ2-1; the match to TRBD1 covers 8 bases. Sequenced sample: peripheral blood. The sequence was obtained from a human donor in a cohort sampled during active COVID-19. The CDR3 here is CASMRGQGGEQFF. The CDR3 nucleotides are TGCGCCAGCATGCGAGGACAGGGAGGTGAGCAGTTCTTC.